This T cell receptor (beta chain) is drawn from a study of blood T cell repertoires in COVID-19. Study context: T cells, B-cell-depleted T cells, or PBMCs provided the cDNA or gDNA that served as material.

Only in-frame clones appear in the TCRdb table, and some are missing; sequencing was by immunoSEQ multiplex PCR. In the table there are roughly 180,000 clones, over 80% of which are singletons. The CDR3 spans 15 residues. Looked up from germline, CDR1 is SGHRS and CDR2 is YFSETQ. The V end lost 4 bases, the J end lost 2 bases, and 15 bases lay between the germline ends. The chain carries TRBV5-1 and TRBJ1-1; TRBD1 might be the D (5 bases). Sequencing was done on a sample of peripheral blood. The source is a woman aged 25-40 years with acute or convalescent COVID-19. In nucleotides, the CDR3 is TGCGCCAGCAGCCCCGGAGGGGCCCGTAACACTGAAGCTTTCTTT. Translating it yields CASSPGGARNTEAFF. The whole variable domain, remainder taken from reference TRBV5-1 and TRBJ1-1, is KAGVTQTPRYLIKTRGQQVTLSCSPISGHRSVSWYQQTPGQGLQFLFEYFSETQRNKGNFPGRFSGRQFSNSRSEMNVSTLELGDSALYLCASSPGGARNTEAFFGQGTRLTVV.